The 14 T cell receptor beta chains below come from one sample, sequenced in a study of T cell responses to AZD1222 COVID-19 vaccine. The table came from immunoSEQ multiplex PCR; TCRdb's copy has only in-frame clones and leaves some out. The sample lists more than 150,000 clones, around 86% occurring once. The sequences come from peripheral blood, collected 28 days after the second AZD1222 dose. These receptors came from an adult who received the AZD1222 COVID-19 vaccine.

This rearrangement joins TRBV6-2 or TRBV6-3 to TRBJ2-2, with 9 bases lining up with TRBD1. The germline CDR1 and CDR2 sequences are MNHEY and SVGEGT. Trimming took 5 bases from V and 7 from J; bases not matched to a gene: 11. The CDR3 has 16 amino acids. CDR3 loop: CASSQTKQGAGGELFF. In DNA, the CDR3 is TGTGCCAGCAGTCAAACGAAACAGGGGGCAGGCGGGGAGCTGTTTTTT.

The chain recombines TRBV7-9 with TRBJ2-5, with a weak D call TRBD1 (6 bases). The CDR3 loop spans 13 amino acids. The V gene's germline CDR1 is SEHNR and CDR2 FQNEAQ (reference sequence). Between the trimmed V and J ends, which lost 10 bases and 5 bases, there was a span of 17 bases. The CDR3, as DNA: TGTGCCATCGTAGTGGGGGCGCGGGAGACCCAGTACTTC. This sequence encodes CAIVVGARETQYF.

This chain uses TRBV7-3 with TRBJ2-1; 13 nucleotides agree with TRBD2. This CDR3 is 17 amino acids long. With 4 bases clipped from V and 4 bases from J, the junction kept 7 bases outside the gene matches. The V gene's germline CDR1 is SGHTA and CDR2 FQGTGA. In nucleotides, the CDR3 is TGTGCCAGCAGCTCAACCGGGACTAGCGGGACTTACAATGAGCAGTTCTTC. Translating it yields CASSSTGTSGTYNEQFF.

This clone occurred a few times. The CDR3: CSVAPGQGWDGYTF. The CDR3 DNA sequence: TGCAGCGTAGCTCCGGGACAGGGATGGGATGGCTACACCTTC. The chain employs TRBV29-1 and TRBJ1-2; the match to TRBD1 covers 9 bases. The CDR3 sequence is 14 residues long. Losses at the gene ends were 6 bases for V and 6 bases for J; bases not matched to a gene: 11. CDR1 and CDR2 from the germline V gene are SQVTM and ANQGSEA.

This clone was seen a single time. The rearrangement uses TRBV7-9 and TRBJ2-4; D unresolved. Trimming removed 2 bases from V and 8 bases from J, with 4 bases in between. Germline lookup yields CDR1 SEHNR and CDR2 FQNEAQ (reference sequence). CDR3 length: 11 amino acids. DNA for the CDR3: TGTGCCAGCAGCTTATTGGACATTCAGTACTTC. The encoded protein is CASSLLDIQYF.

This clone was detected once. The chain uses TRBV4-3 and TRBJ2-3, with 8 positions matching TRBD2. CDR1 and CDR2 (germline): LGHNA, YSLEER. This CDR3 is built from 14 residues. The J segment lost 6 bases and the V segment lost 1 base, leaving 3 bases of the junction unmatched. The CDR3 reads CASSQGLAGDTQYF. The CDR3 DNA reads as TGCGCCAGCAGCCAAGGGTTAGCGGGGGATACGCAGTATTTT.

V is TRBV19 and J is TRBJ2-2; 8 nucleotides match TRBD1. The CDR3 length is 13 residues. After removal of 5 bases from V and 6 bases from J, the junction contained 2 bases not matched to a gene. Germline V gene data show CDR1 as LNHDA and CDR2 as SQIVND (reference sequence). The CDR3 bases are TGTGCCAGTAGTGTGACAGGGGCCGGGGAGCTGTTTTTT. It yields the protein CASSVTGAGELFF.

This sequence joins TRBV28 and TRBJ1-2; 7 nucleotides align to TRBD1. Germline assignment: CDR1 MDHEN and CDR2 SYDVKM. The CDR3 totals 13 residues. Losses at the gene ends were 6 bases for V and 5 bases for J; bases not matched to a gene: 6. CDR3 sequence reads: CASRPTGPYGYTF. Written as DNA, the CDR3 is TGTGCCAGCAGACCGACAGGGCCTTATGGCTACACCTTC.

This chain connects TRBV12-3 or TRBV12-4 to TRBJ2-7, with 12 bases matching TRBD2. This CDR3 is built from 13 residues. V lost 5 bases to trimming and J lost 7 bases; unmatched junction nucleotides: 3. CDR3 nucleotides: TGTGCCAGCAGTCCTAGCGGGAGGGGGGAGCAGTACTTC. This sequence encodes CASSPSGRGEQYF.

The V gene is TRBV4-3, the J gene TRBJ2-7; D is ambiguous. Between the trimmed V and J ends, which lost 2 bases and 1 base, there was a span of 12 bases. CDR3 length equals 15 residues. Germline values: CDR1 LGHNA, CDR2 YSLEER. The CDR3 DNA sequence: TGCGCCAGCAGCCAATACACAGTACCGTCCTACGAGCAGTACTTC. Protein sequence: CASSQYTVPSYEQYF.

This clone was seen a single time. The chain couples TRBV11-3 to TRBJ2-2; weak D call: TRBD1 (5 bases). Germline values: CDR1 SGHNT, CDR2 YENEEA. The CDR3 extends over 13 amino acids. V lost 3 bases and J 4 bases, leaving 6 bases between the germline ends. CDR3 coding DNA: TGTGCCAGCAGCTTCGACAGCACCGGGGAGCTGTTTTTT. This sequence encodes CASSFDSTGELFF.

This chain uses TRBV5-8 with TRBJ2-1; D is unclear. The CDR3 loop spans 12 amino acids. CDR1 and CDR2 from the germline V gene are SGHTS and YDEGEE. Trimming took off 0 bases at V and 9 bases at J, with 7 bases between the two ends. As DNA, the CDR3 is TGTGCCAGCAGCTTGGCCAGGATTGAGCAGTTCTTC. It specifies CASSLARIEQFF.

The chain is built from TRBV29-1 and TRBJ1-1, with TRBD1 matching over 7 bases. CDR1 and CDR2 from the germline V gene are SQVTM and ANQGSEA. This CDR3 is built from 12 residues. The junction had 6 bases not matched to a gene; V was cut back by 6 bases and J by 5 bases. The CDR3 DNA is TGCAGCGTCGCACTACAGGGGACTGAAGCTTTCTTT. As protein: CSVALQGTEAFF.

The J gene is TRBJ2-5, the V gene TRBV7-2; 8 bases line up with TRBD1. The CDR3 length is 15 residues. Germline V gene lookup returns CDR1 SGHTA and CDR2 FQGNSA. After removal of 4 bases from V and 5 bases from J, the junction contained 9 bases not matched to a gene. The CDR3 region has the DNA TGTGCCAGCAGCTCAATGGGACAGGTGGGGGAGACCCAGTACTTC. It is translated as CASSSMGQVGETQYF.